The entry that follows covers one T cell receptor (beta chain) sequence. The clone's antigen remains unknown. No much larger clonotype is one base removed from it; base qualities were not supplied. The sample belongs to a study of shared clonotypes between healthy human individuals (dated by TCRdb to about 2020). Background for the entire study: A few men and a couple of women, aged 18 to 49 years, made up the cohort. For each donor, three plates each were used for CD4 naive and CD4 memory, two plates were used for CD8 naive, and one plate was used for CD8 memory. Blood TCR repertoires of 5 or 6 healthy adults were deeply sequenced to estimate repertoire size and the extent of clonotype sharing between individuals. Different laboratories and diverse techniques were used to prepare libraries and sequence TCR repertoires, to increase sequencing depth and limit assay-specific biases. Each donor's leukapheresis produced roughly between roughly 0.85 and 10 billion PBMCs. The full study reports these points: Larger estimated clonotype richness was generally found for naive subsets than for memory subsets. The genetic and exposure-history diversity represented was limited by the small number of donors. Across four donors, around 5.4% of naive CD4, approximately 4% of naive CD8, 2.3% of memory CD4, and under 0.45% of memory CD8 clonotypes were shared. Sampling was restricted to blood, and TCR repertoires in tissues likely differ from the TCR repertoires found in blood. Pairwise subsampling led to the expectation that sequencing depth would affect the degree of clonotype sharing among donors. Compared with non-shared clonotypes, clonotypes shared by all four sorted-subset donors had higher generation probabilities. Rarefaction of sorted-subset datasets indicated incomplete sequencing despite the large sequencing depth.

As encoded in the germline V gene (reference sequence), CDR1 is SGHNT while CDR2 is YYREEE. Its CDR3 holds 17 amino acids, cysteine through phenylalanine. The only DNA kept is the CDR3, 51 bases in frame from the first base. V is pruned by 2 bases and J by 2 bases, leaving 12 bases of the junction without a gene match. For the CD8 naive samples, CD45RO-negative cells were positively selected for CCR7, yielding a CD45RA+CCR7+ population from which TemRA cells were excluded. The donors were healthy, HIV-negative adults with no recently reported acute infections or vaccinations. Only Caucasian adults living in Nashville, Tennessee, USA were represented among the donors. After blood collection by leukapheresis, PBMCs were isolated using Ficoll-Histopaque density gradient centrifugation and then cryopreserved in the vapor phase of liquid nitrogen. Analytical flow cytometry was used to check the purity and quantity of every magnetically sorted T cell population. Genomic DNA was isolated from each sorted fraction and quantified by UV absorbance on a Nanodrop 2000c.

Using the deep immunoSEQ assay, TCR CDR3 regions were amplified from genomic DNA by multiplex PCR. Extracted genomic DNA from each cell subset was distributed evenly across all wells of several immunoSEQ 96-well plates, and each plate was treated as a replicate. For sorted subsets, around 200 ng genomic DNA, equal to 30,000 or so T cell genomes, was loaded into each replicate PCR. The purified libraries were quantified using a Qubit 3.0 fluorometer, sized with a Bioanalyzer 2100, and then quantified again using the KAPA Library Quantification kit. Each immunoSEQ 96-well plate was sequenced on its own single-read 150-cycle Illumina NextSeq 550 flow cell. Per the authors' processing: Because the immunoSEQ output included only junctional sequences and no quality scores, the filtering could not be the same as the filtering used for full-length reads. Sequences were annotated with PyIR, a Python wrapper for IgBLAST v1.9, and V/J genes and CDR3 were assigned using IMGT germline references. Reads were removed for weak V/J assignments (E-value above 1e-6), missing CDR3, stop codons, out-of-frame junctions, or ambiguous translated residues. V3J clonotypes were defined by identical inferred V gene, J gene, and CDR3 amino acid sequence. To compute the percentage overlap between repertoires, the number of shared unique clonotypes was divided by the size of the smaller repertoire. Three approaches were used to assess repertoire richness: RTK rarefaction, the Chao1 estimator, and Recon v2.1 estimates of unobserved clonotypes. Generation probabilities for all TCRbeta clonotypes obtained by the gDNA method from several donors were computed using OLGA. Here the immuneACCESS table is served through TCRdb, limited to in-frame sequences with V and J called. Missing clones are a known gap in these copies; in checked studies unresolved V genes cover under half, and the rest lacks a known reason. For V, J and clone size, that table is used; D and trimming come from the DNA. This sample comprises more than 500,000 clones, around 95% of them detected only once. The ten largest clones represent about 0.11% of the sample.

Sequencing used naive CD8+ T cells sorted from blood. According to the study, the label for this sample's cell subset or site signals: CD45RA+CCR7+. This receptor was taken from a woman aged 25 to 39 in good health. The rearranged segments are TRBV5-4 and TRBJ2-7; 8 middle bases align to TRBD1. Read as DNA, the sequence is TGTGCCAGCAGCTTAGGGACAGGCCCCTATAGCGCCTACGAGCAGTACTTC. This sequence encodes CASSLGTGPYSAYEQYF.